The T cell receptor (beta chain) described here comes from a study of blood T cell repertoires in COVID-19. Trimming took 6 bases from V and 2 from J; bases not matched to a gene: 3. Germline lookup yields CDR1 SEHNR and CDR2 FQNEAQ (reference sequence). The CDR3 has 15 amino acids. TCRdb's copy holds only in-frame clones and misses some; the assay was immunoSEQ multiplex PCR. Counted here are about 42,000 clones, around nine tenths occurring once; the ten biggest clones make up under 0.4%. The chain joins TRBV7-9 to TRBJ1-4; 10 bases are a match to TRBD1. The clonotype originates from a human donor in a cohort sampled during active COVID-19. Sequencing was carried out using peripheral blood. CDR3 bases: TGTGCCAGCAGTGACAGGGGGCATACTAATGAAAAACTGTTTTTT. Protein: CASSDRGHTNEKLFF.